These 7 T cell receptor beta chains were all obtained from the same sample, sequenced in a study of cytomegalovirus exposure and HLA in healthy donors. The PCR employed 60 Vbeta primers together with 13 Jbeta primers. The protocol was immunoSEQ multiplex PCR, while the TCRdb copy is restricted to in-frame clones and leaves out a portion. There are 95,000 to 150,000 clones in the sample; more than 60% occur only once, and less than 4.5% lies in the top ten. The sequencing sample was made of PBMCs. The receptor set was obtained from a woman in her thirties or forties in good health and CMV-seronegative.

V is TRBV19 and J is TRBJ2-1, with 7 bases fitting TRBD1. The CDR3 has 15 residues. The ends lost 3 bases at V and 0 bases at J; junction bases unmatched: 2. Germline V gene lookup returns CDR1 LNHDA and CDR2 SQIVND (reference sequence). The DNA of the CDR3 is TGTGCCAGTAGTATGCGACAGGGCTCCTACAATGAGCAGTTCTTC. Amino acids: CASSMRQGSYNEQFF.

The chain carries TRBV2 and TRBJ1-5; D is unresolved. Germline CDR1 and CDR2: SNHLY and FYNNEI. The CDR3 has 13 residues. Trimming shortened V by 4 bases and J by 8 bases, and 12 bases separated the two germline ends. CDR3 sequence reads: CASSVLGAEPQHF. DNA for the CDR3: TGTGCCAGCAGTGTTTTGGGCGCAGAGCCCCAGCATTTT.

This clone was detected only once. V is TRBV11-2 and J is TRBJ2-2, with 8 bases that match TRBD2. CDR3 length: 19 amino acids. Germline trimming cut 2 bases from V and 4 bases from J; bases unmatched to any gene: 15. In germline, CDR1 is SGHAT, CDR2 FQNNGV. The CDR3 coding sequence is TGTGCCAGCAGCTTATTATTTCCGGGAGGGCCGGCGAGCACCGGGGAGCTGTTTTTT. Protein sequence: CASSLLFPGGPASTGELFF.

With regard to this clone: A far more abundant clone sits one base away, making this likely a read error. The sample carries other DNA sequences with the same CDR3. This chain uses TRBV5-6 with TRBJ2-7, with a tentative D call TRBD2 (6 bases). Trimming removed 4 bases from V and 0 bases from J, with 14 bases in between. This CDR3 spans 15 amino acids. CDR1 is SGHDT and CDR2 is YYEEEE in the germline V gene. The CDR3 region has the DNA TGTGCCAGCAGCCAAGTAGCGGAGAGCTCCTACGAGCAGTACTTC. It translates to CASSQVAESSYEQYF.

This rearrangement joins TRBV5-5 to TRBJ1-1; no definite D call. V was pared by 4 bases and J by 0 bases, with 13 bases between. CDR3 length: 15 amino acids. Germline V CDR1 and CDR2: SGHKS, YYEKEE (reference sequence). CDR3 bases: TGTGCCAGCAGCCGACACGGCGGGATGAACACTGAAGCTTTCTTT. Translation: CASSRHGGMNTEAFF.

V is TRBV6-6 and J is TRBJ1-1; weak D call: TRBD1 (6 bases). V was pared by 2 bases and J by 1 base, with 11 bases between. Germline V lookup: CDR1 MNHNY, CDR2 SVGAGI (reference sequence). The CDR3 length is 15 residues. The CDR3 bases are TGTGCCAGCAGTTACGGAGTCAGGGGGAACACTGAAGCTTTCTTT. Its translation: CASSYGVRGNTEAFF.

The chain uses TRBV7-8 and TRBJ2-7; D is unclear. Germline assignment: CDR1 SGHVS and CDR2 FQNEAQ. Trimming removed 4 bases from V and 4 bases from J, with 17 bases in between. The CDR3 loop spans 15 amino acids. The CDR3 region is CASSSIPGSGYEQYF. As DNA, the CDR3 is TGTGCCAGCAGCTCGATTCCAGGCTCTGGATACGAGCAGTACTTC.